This entry features one T cell receptor beta chain sequence. The data are from a study of technical replicates of blood from a handful of donors. TCRdb keeps only in-frame clones here, not all; method: immunoSEQ multiplex PCR. In the table there are 50,000 to 80,000 clones, approximately 86% of which are singletons. Germline trimming cut 5 bases from V and 7 bases from J; bases unmatched to any gene: 13. Germline CDR1 and CDR2: LNHDA and SQIVND (reference sequence). CDR3 length: 15 residues. This chain links TRBV19 with TRBJ1-2; 7 positions match TRBD1. The sample was PBMCs. The TCR originated in a human donor in good health. Some clones in this sample may be carry-over from other donors' samples. The DNA for the CDR3 is TGTGCCAGTAGTCGACAGGACTCAGGGGGAGGTGGCTACACCTTC. Its translation: CASSRQDSGGGGYTF.